This T cell receptor (beta chain) was sequenced during a study of blood T cell repertoires in COVID-19. Sequenced by immunoSEQ multiplex PCR; TCRdb stores in-frame clones only, minus some. The repertoire consists of roughly 410,000 clones, with about 91% occurring once and the leading ten covering roughly 1.6%. From germline, CDR1 is SGHVS and CDR2 FQNEAQ. The CDR3 extends over 14 amino acids. The V and J ends lost 5 bases and 0 bases respectively, with 11 bases between them. The specimen was peripheral blood. The chain has TRBV7-8 and TRBJ2-7, with D possibly TRBD2 on 5 matching bases. The clonotype was recovered from a woman aged 40 to 50 with COVID-19, enrolled during active disease. In DNA form, the CDR3 reads TGTGCCAGCAGCCGGGGAGACTACTCCTACGAGCAGTACTTC. It specifies CASSRGDYSYEQYF.